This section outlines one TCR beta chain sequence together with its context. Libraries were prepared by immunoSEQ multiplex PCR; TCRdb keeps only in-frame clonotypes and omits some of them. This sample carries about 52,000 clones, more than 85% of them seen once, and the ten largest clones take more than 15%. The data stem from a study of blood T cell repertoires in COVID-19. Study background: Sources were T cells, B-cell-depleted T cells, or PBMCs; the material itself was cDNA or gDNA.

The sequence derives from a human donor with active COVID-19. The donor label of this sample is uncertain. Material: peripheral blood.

The CDR3 protein is CASSLQGALGYTF. For the CDR3, the DNA is TGTGCCAGCAGTCTACAGGGGGCCCTAGGCTACACCTTC. The chain carries TRBV6-5 and TRBJ1-2, with 9 bases matching TRBD1. The ends lost 5 bases at V and 8 bases at J; junction bases unmatched: 6. This CDR3 is 13 amino acids long. CDR1 and CDR2 (germline): MNHEY, SVGAGI.